This T cell receptor (beta chain) was found in a study of beta chain features in type 1 diabetes. General observations from the study: All four CD4+ subsets from Type 1 diabetes patients carried moderately but significantly shorter TCRB CDR3s.

Comment on this clone: Its target is unknown.

Trimming took 3 bases from V and 0 from J; bases not matched to a gene: 9. This CDR3 contains 18 residues. Germline V gene sequence: CDR1 MNHGY, CDR2 SVAAGI. What was sequenced were expressed TCRB transcripts, since all of the isolated RNA had been reverse transcribed. Libraries were prepared by immunoSEQ multiplex PCR; TCRdb keeps only in-frame clonotypes and omits some of them. In the table there are about 160,000 clones, 63% of which are singletons. Specimen: naive CD4+ T cells from blood. The rearrangement joins TRBV6-9 to TRBJ2-1; TRBD1 aligns across 9 bases. The TCR comes from a man younger than 45 with type 1 diabetes. CDR3 in DNA: TGTGCCAGCAGTTACCGGGACAGGGAAGAGAGCTCCTACAATGAGCAGTTCTTC. Residues: CASSYRDREESSYNEQFF.